The sequence of this T cell receptor (beta chain) was determined in a study of T-cell memory formation after mild COVID-19. Study outcomes and limitations: From day 15 to 85, contracting clones were balanced between CD4 and CD8, whereas later expanders leaned toward CD4+.

CDR3 length: 15 residues. The germline V and J ends were trimmed by 0 bases and 4 bases, with 13 bases remaining between them. Germline CDR1 is DFQATT and CDR2 is SNEGSKA (reference sequence). In the case of this clonotype: Its antigen is as yet unknown.

TCR alpha and TCR beta cDNA libraries with sample barcodes and UMIs came from 5'RACE using constant-segment primers. TCRdb re-analysed the 5' RACE reads in MiXCR, keeping a single row per CDR3 protein. The data contain 45,000 to 65,000 distinct CDR3 sequences, 9.3% of them singletons. The chain uses TRBV20-1 and TRBJ1-3, with D perhaps TRBD1 (6 bases). Sample: PBMCs or a T cell subset sorted from them (not recorded which). The clonotype was recovered from an adult woman who had mild COVID-19 (a few samples of this study predate the infection). Cell type and time point are not known. The DNA for the CDR3 is TGCAGTGCTAGAGATCCGGGGGGCGTGGGAAACACCATATATTTT. Its translation is CSARDPGGVGNTIYF.